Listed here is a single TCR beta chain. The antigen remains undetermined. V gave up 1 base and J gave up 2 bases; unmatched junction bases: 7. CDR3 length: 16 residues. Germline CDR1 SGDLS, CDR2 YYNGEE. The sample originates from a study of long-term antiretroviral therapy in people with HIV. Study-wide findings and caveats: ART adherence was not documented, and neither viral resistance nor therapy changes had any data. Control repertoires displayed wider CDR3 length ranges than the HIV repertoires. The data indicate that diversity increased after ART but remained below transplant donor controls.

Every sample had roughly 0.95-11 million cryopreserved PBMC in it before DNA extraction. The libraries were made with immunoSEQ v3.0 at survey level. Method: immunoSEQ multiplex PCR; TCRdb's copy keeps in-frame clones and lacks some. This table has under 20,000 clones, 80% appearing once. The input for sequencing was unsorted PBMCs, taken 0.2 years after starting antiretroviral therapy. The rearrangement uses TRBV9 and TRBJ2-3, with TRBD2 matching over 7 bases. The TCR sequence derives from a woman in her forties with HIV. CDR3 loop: CASSVTPSGYTDTQYF. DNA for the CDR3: TGTGCCAGCAGCGTAACGCCTAGCGGTTACACAGATACGCAGTATTTT.